These T cell receptor beta chains were read from a single sample in a study of regulatory T cells in long-lasting Graves disease. MiXCR, applied by TCRdb to the multiplex PCR reads, yields one record per CDR3 protein. The profile shows 400,000 to 500,000 distinct CDR3 sequences, about 15% of them singletons. In addition, the sample was reused for a study of T cells in Graves' hyperthyroidism and ophthalmopathy.

Sequenced material: peripheral blood mononuclear cells (PBMCs), taken at new diagnosis, from a patient treated with antithyroid drugs. Source of these receptors: a woman in her 30s with Graves disease. The CDR3 runs from the conserved cysteine through the conserved F or W. The D gene is left open where the match is weak. The size field is filled for only some rows; it gives once, few, many or a size class.

TRBV5-1	NA	TRBJ2-7	NA	CASSRPRHEQYF	TGTGCCAGCAGCCGCCCGAGGCACGAGCAGTACTTC
TRBV2	TRBD2	TRBJ2-7	many	CASSGLAGGGFYEQYF	TGTGCCAGCAGCGGACTAGCGGGAGGGGGGTTCTACGAGCAGTACTTC
TRBV28	NA	TRBJ2-7	many	CASSRPEGRYEQYF	TGTGCCAGCAGCCGCCCGGAGGGGCGTTACGAGCAGTACTTC
TRBV14	TRBD1	TRBJ1-3	NA	CASSRDRRSSGNTIYF	TGTGCCAGCAGCAGGGACAGGCGGAGCTCTGGAAACACCATATATTTT
TRBV24-1	NA	TRBJ2-3	NA	CATSDIAGPDTQYF	TGTGCCACCAGTGATATCGCGGGTCCAGATACGCAGTATTTT
TRBV29-1	TRBD1	TRBJ1-1	few	CSVEGPGQGASGTEAFF	TGCAGCGTTGAAGGTCCGGGACAGGGGGCGTCCGGCACTGAAGCTTTCTTT
TRBV25-1	NA	TRBJ1-1	many	CASSDLRYSRNTEAFF	TGTGCCAGCAGTGATTTAAGGTACAGCAGGAACACTGAAGCTTTCTTT
TRBV28	NA	TRBJ2-2	NA	CASSFQGAGRELFF	TGTGCCAGCAGTTTCCAAGGGGCGGGAAGGGAGCTGTTTTTT
TRBV2	NA	TRBJ2-1	many	CASSESSSLEQFF	TGTGCCAGCAGTGAATCGTCGTCACTAGAGCAGTTCTTC
TRBV3-1	TRBD2	TRBJ2-3	many	CASSQAWLAGSPDTQYF	TGTGCCAGCAGCCAAGCATGGCTAGCGGGGTCCCCCGATACGCAGTATTTT
TRBV24-1	NA	TRBJ2-3	many	CATSDLGRGDTQYF	TGTGCCACCAGTGATCTAGGAAGGGGAGATACGCAGTATTTT
TRBV6-1	NA	TRBJ1-6	NA	CASSRRPGGVSSYNSPLHF	TGTGCCAGCAGCCGCCGCCCCGGTGGCGTAAGCTCCTATAATTCACCCCTCCACTTT
TRBV30	NA	TRBJ1-5	few	CAWSGGGGIGNQPQHF	TGTGCCTGGAGTGGAGGAGGCGGAATAGGCAATCAGCCCCAGCATTTT
TRBV19	NA	TRBJ1-1	few	CASRNRGSNTEAFF	TGTGCCAGCAGAAATCGGGGTTCGAACACTGAAGCTTTCTTT
TRBV28	NA	TRBJ2-1	many	CASSLWRGGNEQFF	TGTGCCAGCAGTTTATGGAGAGGTGGGAATGAGCAGTTCTTC
TRBV9	NA	TRBJ2-1	many	CASTTLRRRGSYNEQFF	TGTGCCAGCACAACCCTCAGAAGGAGAGGGTCCTACAATGAGCAGTTCTTC
TRBV28	NA	TRBJ1-1	NA	CASSLSPGGDTEAFF	TGTGCCAGCAGTTTAAGCCCCGGAGGGGACACTGAAGCTTTCTTT
TRBV2	NA	TRBJ2-7	many	CASGLQEGPYEQYF	TGTGCCAGCGGGCTACAGGAAGGGCCCTACGAGCAGTACTTC
TRBV4-1	TRBD2	TRBJ2-3	NA	CASTGGYGTDTQYF	TGCGCCAGCACGGGAGGGTATGGCACAGATACGCAGTATTTT
TRBV4-1	NA	TRBJ2-1	few	CASSQAPPSEQFF	TGCGCCAGCAGCCAAGCCCCCCCGAGTGAGCAGTTCTTC
TRBV7-3	NA	TRBJ2-3	many	CASSLDRTDTQYF	TGTGCCAGCAGCTTAGACCGCACAGATACGCAGTATTTT
TRBV29-1	NA	TRBJ2-1	few	CSVPGLSVGSYNGQFF	TGCAGCGTCCCGGGTCTTAGCGTAGGCTCCTACAATGGGCAGTTCTTC
TRBV27	NA	TRBJ2-3	many	CASSLGWVADTQYF	TGTGCCAGCAGTTTAGGGTGGGTGGCAGATACGCAGTATTTT
TRBV7-2	NA	TRBJ2-1	many	CASSLVATNGANEQFF	TGTGCCAGCAGCTTAGTAGCGACGAACGGGGCCAATGAGCAGTTCTTC
TRBV25-1	NA	TRBJ1-2	few	CASQHRGGLDGYTF	TGTGCCAGCCAACATCGCGGGGGGCTAGATGGCTACACCTTC